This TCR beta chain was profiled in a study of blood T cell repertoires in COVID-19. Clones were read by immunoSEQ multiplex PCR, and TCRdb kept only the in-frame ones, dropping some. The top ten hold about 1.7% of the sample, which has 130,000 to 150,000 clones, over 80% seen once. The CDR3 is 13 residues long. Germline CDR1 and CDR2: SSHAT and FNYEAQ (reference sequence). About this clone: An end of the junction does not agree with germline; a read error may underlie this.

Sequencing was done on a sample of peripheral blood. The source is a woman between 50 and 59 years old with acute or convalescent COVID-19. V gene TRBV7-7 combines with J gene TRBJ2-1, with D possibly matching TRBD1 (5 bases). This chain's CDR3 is CASSLGQVNEQFF. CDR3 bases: TGTGCTAGCAGCTTAGGACAAGTCAATGAGCAGTTCTTC.